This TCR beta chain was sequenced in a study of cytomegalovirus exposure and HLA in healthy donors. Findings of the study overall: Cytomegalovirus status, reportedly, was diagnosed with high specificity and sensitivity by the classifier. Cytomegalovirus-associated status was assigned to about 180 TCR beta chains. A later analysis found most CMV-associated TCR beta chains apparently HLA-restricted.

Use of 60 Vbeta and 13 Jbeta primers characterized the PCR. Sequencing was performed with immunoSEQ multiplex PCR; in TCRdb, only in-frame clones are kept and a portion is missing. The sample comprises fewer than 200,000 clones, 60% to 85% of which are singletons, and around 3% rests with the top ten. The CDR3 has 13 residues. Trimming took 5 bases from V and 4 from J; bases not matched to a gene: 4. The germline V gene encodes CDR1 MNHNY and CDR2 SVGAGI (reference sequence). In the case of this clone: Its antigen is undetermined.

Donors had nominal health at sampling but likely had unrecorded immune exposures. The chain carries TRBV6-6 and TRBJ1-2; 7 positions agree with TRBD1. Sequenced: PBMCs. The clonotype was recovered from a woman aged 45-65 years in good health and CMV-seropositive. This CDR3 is CASSAQGGYGYTF. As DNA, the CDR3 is TGTGCCAGCAGTGCTCAGGGGGGCTATGGCTACACCTTC.